This T cell receptor (beta chain) was captured by sequencing in a study of neoadjuvant anti-PD-1 for oral cavity cancer. Specified time point: after neoadjuvant nivolumab, at surgical resection. Germline-derived CDR1 and CDR2 are MDHEN and SYDVKM. This CDR3 region has 14 residues. V dropped 5 bases and J dropped 2 bases, with 9 bases sitting between them. The assay was immunoSEQ multiplex PCR, and TCRdb's table has in-frame clones only and misses some. The table includes roughly 10,000 clones, around two thirds detected once. The sample here was tumor tissue, taken after nivolumab (anti-PD-1) treatment. This receptor was obtained from a person aged 35-79 years with oral cavity squamous cell carcinoma. The J gene is TRBJ2-2, the V gene TRBV28; perhaps TRBD2 as D (6 bases). In nucleotides, the CDR3 is TGTGCCAGCAGTCGGGGGATTAACACCGGGGAGCTGTTTTTT. Translating it yields CASSRGINTGELFF.